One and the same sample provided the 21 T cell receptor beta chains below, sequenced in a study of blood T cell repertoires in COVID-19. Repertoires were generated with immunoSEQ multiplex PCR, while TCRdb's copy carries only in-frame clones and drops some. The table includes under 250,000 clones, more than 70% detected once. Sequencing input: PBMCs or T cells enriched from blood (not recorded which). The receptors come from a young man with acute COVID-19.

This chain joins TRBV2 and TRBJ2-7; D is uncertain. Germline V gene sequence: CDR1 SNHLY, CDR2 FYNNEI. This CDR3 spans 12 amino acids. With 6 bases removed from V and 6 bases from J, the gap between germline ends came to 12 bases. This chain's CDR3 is CASSLLPPEQYF. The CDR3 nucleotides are TGTGCCAGCAGCCTATTACCCCCCGAGCAGTACTTC.

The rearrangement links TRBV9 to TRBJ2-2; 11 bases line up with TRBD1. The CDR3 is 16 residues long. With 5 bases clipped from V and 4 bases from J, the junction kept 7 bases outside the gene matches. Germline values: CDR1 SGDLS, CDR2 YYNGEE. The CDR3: CASRVGTGGITGELFF. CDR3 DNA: TGTGCCAGCAGGGTGGGGACAGGGGGTATCACCGGGGAGCTGTTTTTT. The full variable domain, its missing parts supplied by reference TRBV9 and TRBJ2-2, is DSGVTQTPKHLITATGQRVTLRCSPRSGDLSVYWYQQSLDQGLQFLIQYYNGEERAKGNILERFSAQQFPDLHSELNLSSLELGDSALYFCASRVGTGGITGELFFGEGSRLTVL.

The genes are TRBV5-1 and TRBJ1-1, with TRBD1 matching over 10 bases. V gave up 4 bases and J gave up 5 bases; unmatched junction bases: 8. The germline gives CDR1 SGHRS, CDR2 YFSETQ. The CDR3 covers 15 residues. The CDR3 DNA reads TGCGCCAGCAGCACCCGGACAGGGGGGGGAACTGAAGCTTTCTTT. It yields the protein CASSTRTGGGTEAFF.

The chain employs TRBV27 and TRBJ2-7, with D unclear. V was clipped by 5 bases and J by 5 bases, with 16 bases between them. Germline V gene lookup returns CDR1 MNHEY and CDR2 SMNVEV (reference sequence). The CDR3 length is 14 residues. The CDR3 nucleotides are TGTGCCAGCAGTCCCTACAGAACCGCCGACGAGCAGTACTTC. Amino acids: CASSPYRTADEQYF.

The CDR3 bases are TGTGCCAGCAGTGGCTGGACTAGAGAGCAGTACTTC. Translation: CASSGWTREQYF. The chain is built from TRBV25-1 and TRBJ2-7, with 7 bases aligning to TRBD2. V trimming: 4 bases; J trimming: 7 bases; junction bases outside the gene matches: 4. This CDR3 comprises 12 residues. The germline CDR1 and CDR2 sequences are MGHDK and SYGVNS.

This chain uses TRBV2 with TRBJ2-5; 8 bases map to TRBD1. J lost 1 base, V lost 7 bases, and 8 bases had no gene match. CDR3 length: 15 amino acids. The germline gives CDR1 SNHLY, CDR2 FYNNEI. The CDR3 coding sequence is TGTGCCAGCATGGACAGGGAATGGGTCCAAGAGACCCAGTACTTC. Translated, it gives CASMDREWVQETQYF.

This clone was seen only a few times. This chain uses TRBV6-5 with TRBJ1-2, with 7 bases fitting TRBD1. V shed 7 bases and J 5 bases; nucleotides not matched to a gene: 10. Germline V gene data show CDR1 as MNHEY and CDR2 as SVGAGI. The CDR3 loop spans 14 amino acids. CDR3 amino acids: CASTLRRTGYGYTF. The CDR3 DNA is TGTGCCAGCACCCTAAGGAGGACAGGATATGGCTACACCTTC.

The CDR3 sequence is CASSYYPDNTEAFF. CDR3 nucleotide sequence: TGTGCCAGCAGTTACTATCCAGATAACACTGAAGCTTTCTTT. The chain links TRBV6-5 to TRBJ1-1; D is ambiguous. CDR3 size: 14 residues. V was clipped by 1 base and J by 2 bases, with 8 bases between them. The germline V gene has CDR1 MNHEY and CDR2 SVGAGI.

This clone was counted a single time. The CDR3 DNA follows: TGTGCCACTCAGGGATCCCCTAATGAAAAACTGTTTTTT. It translates to CATQGSPNEKLFF. The J gene is TRBJ1-4, the V gene TRBV10-3; D possibly corresponds to TRBD1 (5 bases). The CDR3 runs to 13 residues. V lost 10 bases and J lost 3, with 12 bases in between. Germline CDR1 and CDR2: ENHRY and SYGVKD.

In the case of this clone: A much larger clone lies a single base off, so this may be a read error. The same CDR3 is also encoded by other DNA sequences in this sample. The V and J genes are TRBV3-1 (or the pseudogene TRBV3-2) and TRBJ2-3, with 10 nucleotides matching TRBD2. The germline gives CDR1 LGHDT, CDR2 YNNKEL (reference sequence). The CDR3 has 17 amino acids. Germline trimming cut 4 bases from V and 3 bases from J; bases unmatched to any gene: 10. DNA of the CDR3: TGTGCCAGCAGCCGCTTCCTAGCGGGGGCCGTTACAGATACGCAGTATTTT. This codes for CASSRFLAGAVTDTQYF.

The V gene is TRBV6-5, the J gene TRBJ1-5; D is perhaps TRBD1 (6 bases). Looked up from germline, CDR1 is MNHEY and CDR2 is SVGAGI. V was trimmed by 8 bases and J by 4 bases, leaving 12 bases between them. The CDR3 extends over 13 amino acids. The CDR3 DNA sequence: TGTGCCAGCGAAAGGACAGTAAATCAGCCCCAGCATTTT. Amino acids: CASERTVNQPQHF.

CDR3 sequence reads: CASSEARDPRRRYEQYF. CDR3 in DNA: TGTGCCAGCAGTGAAGCCCGTGACCCGCGGAGGAGGTACGAGCAGTACTTC. J is TRBJ2-7 and V is TRBV6-1; D perhaps matches TRBD2 (5 bases). Germline V gene data show CDR1 as MNHNS and CDR2 as SASEGT. The CDR3 extends over 17 amino acids. V lost 0 bases and J lost 4, with 19 bases in between.

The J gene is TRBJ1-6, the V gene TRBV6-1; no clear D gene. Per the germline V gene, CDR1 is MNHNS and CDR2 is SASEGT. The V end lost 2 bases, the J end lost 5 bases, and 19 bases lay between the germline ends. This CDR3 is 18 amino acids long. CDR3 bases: TGTGCCAGCAGTGAATTGGGCAGGACTACCGTCAATAATTCACCCCTCCACTTT. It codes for CASSELGRTTVNNSPLHF.

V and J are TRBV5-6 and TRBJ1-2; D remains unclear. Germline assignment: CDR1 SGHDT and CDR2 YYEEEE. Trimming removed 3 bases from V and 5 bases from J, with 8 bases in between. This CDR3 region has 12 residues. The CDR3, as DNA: TGTGCCAGCAGCTACAGATCTTATGGCTACACCTTC. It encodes CASSYRSYGYTF.

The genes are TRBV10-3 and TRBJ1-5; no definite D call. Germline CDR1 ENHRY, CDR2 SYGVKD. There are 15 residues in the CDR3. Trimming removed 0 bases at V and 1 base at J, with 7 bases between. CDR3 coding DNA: TGTGCCATCAGTGAGTCGACGGAGAGCAATCAGCCCCAGCATTTT. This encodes CAISESTESNQPQHF.

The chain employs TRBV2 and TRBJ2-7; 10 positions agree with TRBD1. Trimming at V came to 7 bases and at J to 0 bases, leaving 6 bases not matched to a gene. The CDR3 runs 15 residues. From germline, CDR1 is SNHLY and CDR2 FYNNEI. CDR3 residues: CASIAGQGVSYEQYF. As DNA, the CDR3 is TGTGCCAGCATAGCAGGACAGGGGGTCTCCTACGAGCAGTACTTC.

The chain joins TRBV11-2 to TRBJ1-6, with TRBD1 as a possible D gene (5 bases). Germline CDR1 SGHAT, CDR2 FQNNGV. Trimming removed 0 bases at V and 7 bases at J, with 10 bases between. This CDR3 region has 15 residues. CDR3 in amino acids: CASSLDMGGNSPLHF. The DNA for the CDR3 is TGTGCCAGCAGCTTAGATATGGGGGGGAATTCACCCCTCCACTTT.

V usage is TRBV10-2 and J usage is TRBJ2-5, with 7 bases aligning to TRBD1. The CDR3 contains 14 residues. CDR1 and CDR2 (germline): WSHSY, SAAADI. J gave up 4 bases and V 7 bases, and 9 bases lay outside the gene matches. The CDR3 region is CASIPGAGGETQYF. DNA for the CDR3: TGCGCCAGCATACCAGGGGCAGGGGGAGAGACCCAGTACTTC.

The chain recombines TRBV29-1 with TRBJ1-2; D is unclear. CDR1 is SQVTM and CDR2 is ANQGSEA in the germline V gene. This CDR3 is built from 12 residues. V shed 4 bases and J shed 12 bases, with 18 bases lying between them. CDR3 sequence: CSVVEGPAVHTF. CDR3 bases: TGCAGCGTTGTGGAGGGCCCGGCGGTTCACACCTTC.

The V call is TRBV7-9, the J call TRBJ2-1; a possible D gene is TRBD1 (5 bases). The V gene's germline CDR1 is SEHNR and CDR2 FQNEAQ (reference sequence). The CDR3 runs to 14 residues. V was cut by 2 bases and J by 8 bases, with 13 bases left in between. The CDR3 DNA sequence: TGTGCCAGCAGCTTATCACAGGTACGGGATGAGCAGTTCTTC. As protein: CASSLSQVRDEQFF.

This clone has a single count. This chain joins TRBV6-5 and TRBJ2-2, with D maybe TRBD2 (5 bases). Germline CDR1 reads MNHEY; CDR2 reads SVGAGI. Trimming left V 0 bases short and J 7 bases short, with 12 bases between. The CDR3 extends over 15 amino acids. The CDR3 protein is CASSYSTGVSGELFF. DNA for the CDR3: TGTGCCAGCAGTTACTCGACCGGGGTCAGCGGGGAGCTGTTTTTT.